These 6 T cell receptor beta chains came from one sample sequenced in a study of blood T cell repertoires in COVID-19. Assay: immunoSEQ multiplex PCR; the TCRdb copy retains only in-frame clones and omits some. The sample holds around 180,000 clones, 88% seen once. Sequencing was done on a sample of peripheral blood. These receptors were taken from a woman aged 25 to 39 with acute or convalescent COVID-19.

The V and J genes are TRBV28 and TRBJ1-2, with D unclear. There are 12 residues in the CDR3. Trimming pared 10 bases from V and 3 bases from J, leaving 12 bases between. The germline CDR1 and CDR2 sequences are MDHEN and SYDVKM. The CDR3 is CAIRTGDYGYTF. The CDR3, as DNA: TGTGCCATCCGGACGGGAGACTATGGCTACACCTTC.

The J gene is TRBJ2-7, the V gene TRBV28; TRBD1 matches at 7 bases. Losses at the gene ends were 5 bases for V and 3 bases for J; bases not matched to a gene: 7. The germline V gene encodes CDR1 MDHEN and CDR2 SYDVKM. The CDR3 loop spans 14 amino acids. CDR3 residues: CASSGDSLGYEQYF. Written as DNA, the CDR3 is TGTGCCAGCAGTGGGGACAGTCTGGGCTACGAGCAGTACTTC.

The J gene is TRBJ2-3, the V gene TRBV3-1 (or the pseudogene TRBV3-2); D perhaps matches TRBD1 (6 bases). The CDR3 spans 15 residues. Per germline, CDR1 LGHDT and CDR2 YNNKEL (reference sequence). Trimming removed 3 bases at V and 2 bases at J, with 12 bases between. In DNA, the CDR3 is TGTGCCAGCAGCCACCGGGACATTCACACAGATACGCAGTATTTT. Amino acids: CASSHRDIHTDTQYF.

This chain connects TRBV5-1 to TRBJ1-5; 8 bases match TRBD1. Per the germline V gene, CDR1 is SGHRS and CDR2 is YFSETQ. V dropped 4 bases and J dropped 8; count of bases not matched to a gene: 8. The CDR3 consists of 14 residues. CDR3 coding DNA: TGCGCCAGCAGCCTGGCCGGACAGGGAGAGCCCCAGCATTTT. Translated, it gives CASSLAGQGEPQHF.

The count of this clone is one. J is TRBJ1-2 and V is TRBV27, with TRBD1 matching over 7 bases. Germline loops: CDR1 MNHEY, CDR2 SMNVEV (reference sequence). Trimming cost V 3 bases and J 12 bases; bases outside gene matches: 7. The CDR3 loop spans 12 amino acids. CDR3 amino acids: CASSFDRVHHTF. DNA of the CDR3: TGTGCCAGCAGTTTTGACAGGGTCCATCACACCTTC.

The chain employs TRBV12-3 or TRBV12-4 and TRBJ1-2; D gene unclear. The ends were cut back, 6 bases at V and 4 bases at J, with 6 bases in the middle. CDR3 length: 11 amino acids. The CDR3 sequence: CASSIFYGYTF. DNA for the CDR3: TGTGCCAGCAGCATTTTCTATGGCTACACCTTC.